Reported below is one T cell receptor beta chain. Its cognate antigen is unknown. TCRdb's copy holds only in-frame clones and misses some; the assay was immunoSEQ multiplex PCR. The sample holds under 70,000 clones, approximately 78% seen once. CDR1 is SEHNR and CDR2 is FQNEAQ in the germline V gene (reference sequence). V shed 3 bases and J shed 3 bases, with 14 bases lying between them. The CDR3 covers 15 residues. This sample is drawn from a study of glioma-infiltrating T cells after dendritic cell vaccination. Study context: Monocyte-derived dendritic cells, cultured seven days with IL-4 and GM-CSF, were pulsed with autologous tumor lysate. The study, taken as a whole, reports: Patients with more pretreatment TILs had longer time to progression and survival. Higher TCR clonality did not directly relate to longer survival.

Before vaccination, two weeks after the third vaccination, and at progression, PBMC were collected. This material consisted of blood, taken before dendritic cell vaccination. The chain links TRBV7-9 to TRBJ1-2; D might be TRBD1 (5 bases). The receptor comes from a human donor with glioblastoma. CDR3 sequence: CASSLGPDRDYGYTF. The DNA of the CDR3 is TGTGCCAGCAGCTTGGGGCCAGACCGGGACTATGGCTACACCTTC.